This T cell receptor beta chain was found in a study of CD8+CD57+ T cells in acquired aplastic anemia. Whole-study context: DNA per sorted CD4+ or CD8+ sample ranged roughly 0.19 to 30 ug, averaging roughly 3.3 ug. Study findings and constraints: Patient and control CD8+ Simpson's diversity was not significantly different.

Those patients picked for sequencing had displayed CD8+CD57+ cell expansion on flow cytometry. A severe acquired aplastic anemia diagnosis applied to all patients. Points on this clonotype: As yet, its antigen is unknown.

The use of genomic DNA as template underpinned the TCR beta VDJ and CDR3 profiling. In TCRdb, the reads were re-called with MiXCR into one record per CDR3 protein. Among around 430,000 distinct CDR3 sequences listed, around 30% were seen once. The sequencing sample was made of sorted CD4+, CD8+, or CD8+CD57+ T cells (not recorded which) from PBMCs. The source is a human donor with aplastic anemia.

The CDR3 sequence is CSAREDGTSGTPPYNEQFF. CDR3 coding DNA: TGCAGTGCTAGGGAAGACGGGACTAGCGGGACGCCGCCCTACAATGAGCAGTTCTTC. The V call is TRBV20-1, the J call TRBJ2-1, with TRBD2 identical over 13 bases. The CDR3 consists of 19 residues. V shed 3 bases, J shed 2 bases, and the junction held 13 bases outside the gene matches. The V gene's germline CDR1 is DFQATT and CDR2 SNEGSKA (reference sequence).